This note documents a single T cell receptor beta chain sequence. The antigen remains undetermined. The V gene's germline CDR1 is MGHRA and CDR2 YSYEKL. The CDR3 extends over 14 amino acids. The V segment lost 5 bases and the J segment 3 bases; nucleotides outside the gene matches: 4. The data stem from a study of T-cell reconstitution after alpha-beta-depleted transplantation in children. Findings of the study overall: Several hundred graft clones that had expanded were reportedly the source of alpha-beta T cells about two months after transplant.

Unique molecular identifiers were incorporated into the prepared TCRbeta library. TCRdb re-analysed the PCR reads in MiXCR, keeping a single row per CDR3 protein. The sample shows 440,000 or so distinct CDR3 sequences, about 45% of them seen only once. This TCR came from a girl aged 2-15 years with aplastic anemia, due to receive a stem cell transplant. This chain links TRBV4-1 with TRBJ2-7; 10 bases are shared with TRBD2. Sequences were derived from PBMCs, sampled before TCRalphabeta/CD19-depleted stem cell transplant. In DNA, the CDR3 is TGCGCCAGCAGCTCACTAGCGGGACTCTACGAGCAGTACTTC. It is translated as CASSSLAGLYEQYF.